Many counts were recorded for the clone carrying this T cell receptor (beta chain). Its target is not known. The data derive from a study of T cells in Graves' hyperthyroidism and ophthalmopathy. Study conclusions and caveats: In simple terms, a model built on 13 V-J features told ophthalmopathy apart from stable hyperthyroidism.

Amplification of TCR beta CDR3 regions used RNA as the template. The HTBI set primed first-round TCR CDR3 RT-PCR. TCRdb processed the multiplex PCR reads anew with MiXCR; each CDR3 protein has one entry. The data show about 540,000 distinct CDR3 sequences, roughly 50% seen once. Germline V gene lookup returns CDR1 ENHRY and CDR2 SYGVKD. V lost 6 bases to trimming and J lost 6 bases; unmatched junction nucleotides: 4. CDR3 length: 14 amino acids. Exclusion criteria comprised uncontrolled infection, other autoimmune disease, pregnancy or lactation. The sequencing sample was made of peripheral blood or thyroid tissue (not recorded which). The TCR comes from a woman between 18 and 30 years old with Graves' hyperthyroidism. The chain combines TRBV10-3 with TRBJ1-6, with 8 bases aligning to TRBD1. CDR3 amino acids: CAIRDRASNSPLHF. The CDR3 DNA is TGTGCCATCAGGGACAGGGCGAGTAATTCACCCCTCCACTTT.